This note documents a single T cell receptor beta chain sequence. The antigen is not known. The data were produced by immunoSEQ multiplex PCR, yet TCRdb's version contains in-frame clones alone and is incomplete. This table has 66,000 or so clones, 95% to 98% appearing once. The germline V gene has CDR1 MNHEY and CDR2 SVGAGI. The V end was cut by 5 bases, the J end by 1 base, with 14 bases between. CDR3 length: 15 residues. The data were taken from a study of cytomegalovirus exposure and HLA in healthy donors. Findings and caveats of the study: For cytomegalovirus status, the classifier reportedly gave diagnoses with high specificity and sensitivity. There were about 160 TCR beta chains listed as cytomegalovirus-associated.

The sequencing sample was made of PBMCs. This TCR was recovered from a young woman in good health and CMV-seropositive. The gene calls are TRBV6-5 and TRBJ1-1; tentative D call: TRBD1 (5 bases). The CDR3 here is CASSGAGRSNTEAFF. CDR3 bases: TGTGCCAGCAGTGGGGCTGGCCGCTCGAACACTGAAGCTTTCTTT.